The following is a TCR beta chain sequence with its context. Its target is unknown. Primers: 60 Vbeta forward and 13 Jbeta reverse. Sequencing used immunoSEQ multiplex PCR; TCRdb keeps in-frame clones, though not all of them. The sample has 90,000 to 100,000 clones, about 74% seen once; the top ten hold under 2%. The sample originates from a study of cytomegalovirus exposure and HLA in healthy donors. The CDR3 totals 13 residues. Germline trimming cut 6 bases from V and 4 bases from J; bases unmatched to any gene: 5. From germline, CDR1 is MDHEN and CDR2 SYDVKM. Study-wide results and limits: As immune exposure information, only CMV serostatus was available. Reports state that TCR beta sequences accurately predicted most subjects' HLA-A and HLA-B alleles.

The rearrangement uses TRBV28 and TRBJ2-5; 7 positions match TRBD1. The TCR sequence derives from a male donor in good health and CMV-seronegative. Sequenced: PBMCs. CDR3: CASSLQGSETQYF. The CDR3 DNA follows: TGTGCCAGCAGCCTACAGGGGTCAGAGACCCAGTACTTC.